One sample yielded the 23 T cell receptor beta chains listed below, sequenced in a study of CD8+CD57+ T cells in acquired aplastic anemia. Genomic DNA, serving as template, underwent TCR beta VDJ and CDR3 profiling. TCRdb re-called the reads through MiXCR, storing one row per CDR3 protein. The sample lists just over 150,000 distinct CDR3 sequences, 40% to 60% occurring once. Sequenced patients had shown CD8+CD57+ cell expansion by flow cytometry. The sample was sorted CD4+, CD8+, or CD8+CD57+ T cells (not recorded which) from PBMCs. The receptors were sampled from a human donor with aplastic anemia.

The gene calls are TRBV5-4 and TRBJ1-2, with 7 positions matching TRBD1. CDR3 length: 17 residues. Unmatched junction bases numbered 16, after V lost 0 bases and J lost 8 bases. Germline lookup yields CDR1 SGHNT and CDR2 YYREEE (reference sequence). In nucleotides, the CDR3 is TGTGCCAGCAGCTTGGGAAGGGAGGGGGCAGGGAGGTACGGCTACACCTTC. It encodes CASSLGREGAGRYGYTF.

The J gene is TRBJ1-1, the V gene TRBV20-1; no reliable D call. V lost 2 bases, J lost 1 base, and 11 bases lay in between. The CDR3 runs to 14 residues. Germline-derived CDR1 and CDR2 are DFQATT and SNEGSKA (reference sequence). CDR3 nucleotides: TGCAGTGCTAGAAGGGAGGGAGCGAACACTGAAGCTTTCTTT. It yields the protein CSARREGANTEAFF.

About this clonotype: Mismatch with germline at one junction end may stem from a read error. The chain employs TRBV20-1 and TRBJ2-7, with no clear D. The CDR3 has 14 residues. Germline CDR1 reads DFQATT; CDR2 reads SNEGSKA (reference sequence). CDR3 protein: CGARDGHGSYEQCF. The CDR3 bases are TGCGGTGCTAGAGATGGGCACGGCTCCTACGAGCAGTGCTTC.

The chain carries TRBV2 and TRBJ1-6; 8 nucleotides match TRBD1. Germline CDR1 is SNHLY and CDR2 is FYNNEI. V lost 4 bases to trimming and J lost 9 bases; unmatched junction nucleotides: 2. This CDR3 spans 13 amino acids. CDR3 sequence reads: CASSARGRSPLHF. In nucleotides, the CDR3 is TGTGCCAGCAGTGCCAGGGGGCGTTCACCCCTCCACTTT.

The chain is built from TRBV20-1 and TRBJ2-1, with D possibly TRBD2 on 6 matching bases. V dropped 1 base and J dropped 2 bases, with 12 bases sitting between them. The CDR3 covers 15 residues. Germline loops: CDR1 DFQATT, CDR2 SNEGSKA (reference sequence). The CDR3 protein is CSARGLASTYNEQFF. For the CDR3, the DNA is TGCAGTGCTAGAGGTCTAGCGTCCACCTACAATGAGCAGTTCTTC.

The chain recombines TRBV9 with TRBJ2-7; no clear D. CDR3 size: 16 residues. The ends were cut back, 4 bases at V and 0 bases at J, with 17 bases in the middle. Germline-derived CDR1 and CDR2 are SGDLS and YYNGEE. The CDR3 region is CASSPRPERYSYEQYF. As DNA, the CDR3 is TGTGCCAGCAGCCCCCGCCCTGAGCGTTACTCCTACGAGCAGTACTTC.

V is TRBV10-3 and J is TRBJ2-5; no clear D gene. V lost 4 bases to trimming and J lost 2 bases, with 2 bases between them. The length of the CDR3 is 11 residues. CDR1 is ENHRY, CDR2 SYGVKD, per germline. CDR3 protein: CAISAQETQYF. The CDR3, as DNA: TGTGCCATCAGTGCACAAGAGACCCAGTACTTC.

The chain employs TRBV20-1 and TRBJ1-2; TRBD1 might be the D (6 bases). This CDR3 has 13 amino acids. CDR1 DFQATT and CDR2 SNEGSKA come from the germline V gene (reference sequence). Trimming cost V 1 base and J 8 bases, with 14 bases left between them. CDR3 DNA: TGCAGTGCTAGAGGATCCAGGGGTTGGGGCTACACCTTC. It yields the protein CSARGSRGWGYTF.

This clonotype was observed at least ten times. The chain is built from TRBV7-6 and TRBJ2-3; D unresolved. Germline CDR1 SGHVS, CDR2 FNYEAQ. V lost 3 bases and J 5 bases, leaving 9 bases between the germline ends. This CDR3 has 13 residues. The CDR3 nucleotides are TGTGCCAGCAGCTTCACCGCCGGAGATACGCAGTATTTT. Its translation: CASSFTAGDTQYF.

This clonotype was seen at least ten times. The rearrangement links TRBV2 to TRBJ2-7, with D perhaps TRBD1 (6 bases). The CDR3 has 12 residues. The V end lost 8 bases, the J end lost 0 bases, and 8 bases lay between the germline ends. Germline CDR1 SNHLY, CDR2 FYNNEI. Here the CDR3 reads CASGTNSYEQYF. The CDR3, as DNA: TGTGCCAGCGGGACAAACTCCTACGAGCAGTACTTC. Supplemented by reference TRBV2 and TRBJ2-7, the full variable domain reads EPEVTQTPSHQVTQMGQEVILRCVPISNHLYFYWYRQILGQKVEFLVSFYNNEISEKSEIFDDQFSVERPDGSNFTLKIRSTKLEDSAMYFCASGTNSYEQYFGPGTRLTVT.

V is TRBV12-3 or TRBV12-4 and J is TRBJ1-3; the D is unclear. V was trimmed by 6 bases and J by 4 bases, leaving 7 bases between them. The CDR3 consists of 12 residues. This CDR3 reads CASSPLGNTIYF. The DNA of the CDR3 is TGTGCCAGCAGCCCATTGGGAAACACCATATATTTT.

This clonotype was seen at least ten times. The chain couples TRBV7-8 to TRBJ1-1; D uncertain. Deletions cut 0 bases from V and 7 bases from J, with 6 bases between. The CDR3 extends over 12 amino acids. Germline-derived CDR1 and CDR2 are SGHVS and FQNEAQ. The CDR3 DNA is TGTGCCAGCAGCTTAGCGGAGAATGAAGCTTTCTTT. Protein: CASSLAENEAFF.

With regard to this clonotype: A much larger clonotype is one base distant, so this may be a read error. The V and J genes are TRBV6-5 and TRBJ1-2; tentative D call: TRBD1 (5 bases). CDR3 length: 10 residues. The germline V gene encodes CDR1 MNHEY and CDR2 SVGAGI. CDR3 in DNA: TGTGCCGGCAGGGTGAATGGCTACACCTTC. Encoded protein: CAGRVNGYTF.

A remark on this clonotype: A clone one base away is much larger, so this may be a read error. This chain links TRBV12-3 or TRBV12-4 with TRBJ2-2; D is unclear. The CDR3 runs 13 residues. The V end was cut by 5 bases, the J end by 4 bases, with 8 bases between. The CDR3 protein is CASSVGITGELFF. CDR3 bases: TGTGCCAGCAGTGTGGGGATCACCGGGGAGCTGTTTTTT.

Remarks on this clonotype: A read error may explain this, as a much larger clone is one base away. This chain links TRBV5-6 with TRBJ1-1; 8 bases map to TRBD1. Germline V CDR1 and CDR2: SGHDT, YYEEEE. This CDR3 region has 13 residues. CDR3 sequence: CASGSGGNTVAFF. In DNA, the CDR3 is TGTGCCAGCGGTTCAGGGGGCAACACTGTAGCTTTCTTT. The full variable domain, in which reference TRBV5-6 and TRBJ1-1 provide the parts outside the CDR3, is DAGVTQSPTHLIKTRGQQVTLRCSPKSGHDTVSWYQQALGQGPQFIFQYYEEEERQRGNFPDRFSGHQFPNYSSELNVNALLLGDSALYLCASGSGGNTVAFFGQGTRLTVV.

This chain uses TRBV2 with TRBJ2-7; D perhaps matches TRBD1 (6 bases). The V gene lost 3 bases and the J gene lost 1 base, with 10 bases spanning the gap. CDR1 and CDR2 from the germline V gene are SNHLY and FYNNEI. The CDR3 loop spans 14 amino acids. The CDR3 here is CASSEQGNSYEQYF. CDR3 nucleotide sequence: TGTGCCAGCAGTGAGCAGGGGAATTCCTACGAGCAGTACTTC.

This clonotype was picked up a small number of times. This clone may be a read error of a much larger clone one base away. V and J are TRBV6-5 and TRBJ2-1, with D hard to call. Germline-derived CDR1 and CDR2 are MNHEY and SVGAGI. The CDR3 extends over 11 amino acids. V was trimmed by 6 bases and J by 5 bases, leaving 5 bases between them. The CDR3 protein is CASRFDNEQFF. The CDR3, as DNA: TGTGCCAGCAGGTTTGACAATGAGCAGTTCTTC.

This clonotype has just one count. A junction boundary mismatches the germline segment, possibly from a read error. The chain is built from TRBV9 and TRBJ1-5, with 7 positions matching TRBD1. CDR1 and CDR2 from the germline V gene are SGDLS and YYNGEE. The CDR3 has 14 residues. The CDR3 loop reads CASSAGQVNRPQHF. The DNA for the CDR3 is TGTGCCAGCAGCGCCGGACAGGTCAATCGGCCCCAGCATTTT. The variable domain in full, with the rest retrieved from reference TRBV9 and TRBJ1-5, is DSGVTQTPKHLITATGQRVTLRCSPRSGDLSVYWYQQSLDQGLQFLIQYYNGEERAKGNILERFSAQQFPDLHSELNLSSLELGDSALYFCASSAGQVNRPQHFGDGTRLSIL.

The chain combines TRBV11-2 with TRBJ1-6, with D perhaps matching TRBD1 (6 bases). Trimming cost V 5 bases and J 10 bases, with 18 bases left between them. This CDR3 contains 15 residues. Germline V gene data show CDR1 as SGHAT and CDR2 as FQNNGV. CDR3 DNA: TGTGCCAGCAGCCGGGATACAGGGAGACGCTCACCCCTCCACTTT. Amino acid sequence: CASSRDTGRRSPLHF.

Ten or more counts support this clonotype. The rearrangement joins TRBV4-3 to TRBJ1-5, with a tentative D call TRBD1 (5 bases). Per the germline V gene, CDR1 is LGHNA and CDR2 is YSLEER. Trimming removed 2 bases at V and 3 bases at J, with 8 bases between. This CDR3 is 14 amino acids long. The CDR3 spells CASSQTRDNQPQHF. CDR3 bases: TGCGCCAGCAGCCAAACCAGGGACAATCAGCCCCAGCATTTT.

This clonotype was detected ten times or more. V is TRBV6-4 and J is TRBJ2-1; 7 nucleotides line up with TRBD2. J gave up 6 bases and V 2 bases, and 7 bases lay outside the gene matches. Germline CDR1 reads MRHNA; CDR2 reads SNTAGT. The length of the CDR3 is 15 residues. CDR3 region: CASSDPSGTTNEQFF. As DNA, the CDR3 is TGTGCCAGCAGTGACCCATCTGGGACTACCAATGAGCAGTTCTTC.

This clonotype was counted between two and nine times. This rearrangement joins TRBV28 to TRBJ1-1, with D unresolved. The CDR3 is 13 residues long. Trimming removed 5 bases at V and 0 bases at J, with 7 bases between. Germline V lookup: CDR1 MDHEN, CDR2 SYDVKM. CDR3: CASSKQMNTEAFF. The CDR3 DNA reads TGTGCCAGCAGTAAACAAATGAACACTGAAGCTTTCTTT. The whole variable domain, remainder taken from reference TRBV28 and TRBJ1-1, is DVKVTQSSRYLVKRTGEKVFLECVQDMDHENMFWYRQDPGLGLRLIYFSYDVKMKEKGDIPEGYSVSREKKERFSLILESASTNQTSMYLCASSKQMNTEAFFGQGTRLTVV.

This chain joins TRBV2 and TRBJ2-4, with D unresolved. CDR1 is SNHLY, CDR2 FYNNEI, per germline. This CDR3 comprises 13 residues. Trimming stripped 7 bases from V and 6 bases from J, with 13 bases between. Here the CDR3 DNA reads TGTGCCAGCAAAAAAAGCAGGCCAAACATTCAGTACTTC. This codes for CASKKSRPNIQYF.